This T cell receptor (beta chain) was retrieved from a study of T-cell reconstitution after alpha-beta-depleted transplantation in children listed by TCRdb under 2016. Broadly, across the study: Using TCR repertoire profiling, the study quantitatively followed how T-cell immune reconstitution unfolded in children after TCRalphabeta/CD19-depleted allogeneic hematopoietic cell transplantation.

This clonotype was detected only a few times. The target of this receptor is not known. No much larger clone is present one base from it, and per-base qualities are unavailable. The CDR3 sequence holds 14 residues, the cysteine and phenylalanine included. Only CDR3 DNA is held: 42 bases, read in frame from base 1. Reading the germline V gene (reference sequence) gives CDR1 DFQATT and CDR2 SNEGSKA. V and J are truncated by 6 bases and 0 bases respectively, leaving an intervening sequence of 15 bases. Receptors were amplified or captured by PCR. Sequencing was performed on an Illumina HiSeq 2500. TCR libraries were prepared with molecular barcoding, using unique molecular identifiers to normalize TCRbeta repertoire quantification. TCRdb's own reprocessing of the public reads used fastp at Q25 and MiXCR and kept productive beta chains. CDR3 protein sequences are deduplicated, and each keeps its most common genes and DNA. This sample comprises 350,000 to 400,000 distinct CDR3 sequences, around 20% of them detected only once. Together, the top ten hold less than 4.5% of the sample.

Rearrangement joined TRBV20-1 to TRBJ2-7; the D segment cannot be called with confidence. The sequence derives from a human donor who donated a stem cell graft to a child with acute myeloid leukemia. Here the sequenced sample was PBMCs from the stem cell graft donor, taken from the stem cell graft. The bases read TGCAGTGCCCTCGGAACAGATAGCTCCTACGAGCAGTACTTC. Its amino acids are CSALGTDSSYEQYF.